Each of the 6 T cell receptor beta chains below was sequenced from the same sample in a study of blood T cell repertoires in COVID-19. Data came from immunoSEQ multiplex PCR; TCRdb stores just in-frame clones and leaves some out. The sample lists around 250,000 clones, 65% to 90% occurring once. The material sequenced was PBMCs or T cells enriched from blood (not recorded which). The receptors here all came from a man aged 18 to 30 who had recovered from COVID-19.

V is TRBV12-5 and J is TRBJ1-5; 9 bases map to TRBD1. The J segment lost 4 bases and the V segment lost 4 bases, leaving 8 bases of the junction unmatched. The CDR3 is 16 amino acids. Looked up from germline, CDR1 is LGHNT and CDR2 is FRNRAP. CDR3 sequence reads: CASGWTGAVGNQPQHF. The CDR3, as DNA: TGTGCTAGTGGTTGGACAGGGGCGGTTGGAAATCAGCCCCAGCATTTT.

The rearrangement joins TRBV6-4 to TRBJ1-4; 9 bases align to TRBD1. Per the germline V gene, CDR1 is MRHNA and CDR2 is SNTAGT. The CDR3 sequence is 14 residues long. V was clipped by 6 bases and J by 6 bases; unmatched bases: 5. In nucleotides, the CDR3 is TGTGCCAGCAGGCCGGGGGACAGGGATGAAAAACTGTTTTTT. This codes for CASRPGDRDEKLFF.

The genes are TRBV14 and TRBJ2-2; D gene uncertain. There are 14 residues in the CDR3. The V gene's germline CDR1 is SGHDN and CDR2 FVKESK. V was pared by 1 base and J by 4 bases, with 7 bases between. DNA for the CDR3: TGTGCCAGCAGCCAAGTGGCATCCACCGGGGAGCTGTTTTTT. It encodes CASSQVASTGELFF.

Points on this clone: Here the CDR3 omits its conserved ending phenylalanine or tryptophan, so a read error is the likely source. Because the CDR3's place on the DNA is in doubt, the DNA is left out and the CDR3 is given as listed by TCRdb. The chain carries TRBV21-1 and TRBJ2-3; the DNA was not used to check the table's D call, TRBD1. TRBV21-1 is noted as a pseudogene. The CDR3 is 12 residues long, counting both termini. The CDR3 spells CASSKNSRQGGV.

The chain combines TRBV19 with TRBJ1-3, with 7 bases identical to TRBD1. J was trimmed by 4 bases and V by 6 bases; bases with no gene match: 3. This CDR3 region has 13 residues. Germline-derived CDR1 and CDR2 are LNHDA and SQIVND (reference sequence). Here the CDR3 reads CASRPGQGNTIYF. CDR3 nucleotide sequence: TGTGCCAGTAGACCGGGACAGGGAAACACCATATATTTT.

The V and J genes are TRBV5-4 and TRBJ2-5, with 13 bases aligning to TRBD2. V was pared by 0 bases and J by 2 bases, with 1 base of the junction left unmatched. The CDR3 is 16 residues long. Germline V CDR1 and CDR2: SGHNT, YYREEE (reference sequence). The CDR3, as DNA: TGTGCCAGCAGCTTGGGGGGACTAGCGGGACAAGAGACCCAGTACTTC. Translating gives CASSLGGLAGQETQYF.